In its sample, the clone carrying this T cell receptor beta chain was seen once. The antigen is not known. The germline gene is not matched at one end of the junction; a read error may be the cause. The template was RNA from unsorted bulk tissue. Germline V CDR1 and CDR2: MGHRA, YSYEKL. The CDR3 totals 14 residues. This sample was taken from a study of tumor and adjacent non-tumor tissue in lung cancer. Study-level information: Aged about 31 to 85 years, patients included nine to ten men and about five women with stage I to III disease. Study-wide points: Tumor TCR diversity, when higher, was linked to shorter survival. Significantly higher TCR diversity was found in tumor than normal lung.

Three rounds of nested PCR, following a modified ARM-PCR protocol, produced the TCRbeta library. MiXCR, applied by TCRdb to the multiplex PCR reads, yields one record per CDR3 protein. The top ten hold 22% of the sample, which has about 110,000 distinct CDR3 sequences, 84% seen once. Sequencing was done on a sample of lung tumor tissue. The J gene is TRBJ2-7, the V gene TRBV4-1; tentatively, D is TRBD2 (6 bases). The source of this sequence is a man aged 65 to 85 with non-small cell lung cancer. The DNA for the CDR3 is TGCTCCAGCAGCCAAGGAGGGGATTCTGAAGAGCAGTACTTC. Translation gives CSSSQGGDSEEQYF.